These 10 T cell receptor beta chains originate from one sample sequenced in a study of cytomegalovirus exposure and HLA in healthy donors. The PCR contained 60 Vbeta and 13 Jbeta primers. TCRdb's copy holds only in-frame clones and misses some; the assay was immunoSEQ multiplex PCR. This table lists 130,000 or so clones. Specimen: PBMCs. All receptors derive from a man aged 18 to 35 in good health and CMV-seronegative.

The CDR3 protein is CASSGTGMETQYF. The CDR3 DNA follows: TGTGCCAGCAGTGGTACAGGGATGGAGACCCAGTACTTC. This chain connects TRBV2 to TRBJ2-5; a possible D gene is TRBD1 (6 bases). CDR3 length: 13 amino acids. The germline V gene encodes CDR1 SNHLY and CDR2 FYNNEI. Trimming stripped 4 bases from V and 5 bases from J, with 11 bases between.

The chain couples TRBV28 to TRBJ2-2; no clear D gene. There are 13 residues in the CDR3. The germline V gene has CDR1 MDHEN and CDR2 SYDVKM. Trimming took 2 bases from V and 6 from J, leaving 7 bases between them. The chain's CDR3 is CASSLNSPGELFF. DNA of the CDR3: TGTGCCAGCAGTTTAAATAGCCCCGGGGAGCTGTTTTTT.

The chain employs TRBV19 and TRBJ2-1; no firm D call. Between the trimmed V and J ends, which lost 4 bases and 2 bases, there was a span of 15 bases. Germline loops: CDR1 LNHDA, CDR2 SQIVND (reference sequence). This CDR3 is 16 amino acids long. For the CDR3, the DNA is TGTGCCAGTAGTAGAAACCCTAGTTACACCTACAATGAGCAGTTCTTC. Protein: CASSRNPSYTYNEQFF.

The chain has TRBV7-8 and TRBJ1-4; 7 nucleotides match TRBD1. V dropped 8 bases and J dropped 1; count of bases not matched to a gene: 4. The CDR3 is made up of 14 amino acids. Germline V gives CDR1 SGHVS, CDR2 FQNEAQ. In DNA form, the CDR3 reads TGTGCCAGCTGCCAGGGGGAAACTAATGAAAAACTGTTTTTT. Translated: CASCQGETNEKLFF.

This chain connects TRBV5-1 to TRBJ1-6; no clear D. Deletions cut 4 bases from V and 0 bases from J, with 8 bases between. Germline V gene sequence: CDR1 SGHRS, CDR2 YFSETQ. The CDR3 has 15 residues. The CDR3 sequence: CASSPTSSYNSPLHF. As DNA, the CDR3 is TGCGCCAGCAGCCCTACGAGCTCCTATAATTCACCCCTCCACTTT.

CDR3 in amino acids: CASSLGGGPWEPQHF. CDR3 sequence (DNA): TGTGCCAGCAGCTTGGGGGGCGGACCTTGGGAGCCCCAGCATTTT. This sequence joins TRBV5-5 and TRBJ1-5; D is perhaps TRBD1 (5 bases). Germline CDR1 reads SGHKS; CDR2 reads YYEKEE (reference sequence). Between the trimmed V and J ends, which lost 0 bases and 8 bases, there was a span of 15 bases. The CDR3 sequence is 15 residues long.

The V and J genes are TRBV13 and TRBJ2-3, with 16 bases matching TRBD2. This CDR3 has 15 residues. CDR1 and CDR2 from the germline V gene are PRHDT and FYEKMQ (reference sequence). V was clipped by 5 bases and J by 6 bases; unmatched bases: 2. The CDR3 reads CASSPGLAGGDTQYF. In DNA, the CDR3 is TGTGCCAGCAGCCCGGGACTAGCGGGGGGGGATACGCAGTATTTT.

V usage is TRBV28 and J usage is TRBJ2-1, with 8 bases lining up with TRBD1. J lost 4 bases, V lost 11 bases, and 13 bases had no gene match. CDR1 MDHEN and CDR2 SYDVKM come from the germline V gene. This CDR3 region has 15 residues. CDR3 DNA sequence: TGTGCCTCGCTCATGGGGCAGGGGGCGTACAATGAGCAGTTCTTC. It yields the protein CASLMGQGAYNEQFF.

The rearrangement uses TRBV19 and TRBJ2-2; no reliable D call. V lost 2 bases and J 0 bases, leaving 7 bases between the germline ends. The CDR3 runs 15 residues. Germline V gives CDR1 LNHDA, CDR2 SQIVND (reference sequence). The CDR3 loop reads CASSIYSPNTGELFF. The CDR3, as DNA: TGTGCCAGTAGTATATACTCCCCGAACACCGGGGAGCTGTTTTTT.

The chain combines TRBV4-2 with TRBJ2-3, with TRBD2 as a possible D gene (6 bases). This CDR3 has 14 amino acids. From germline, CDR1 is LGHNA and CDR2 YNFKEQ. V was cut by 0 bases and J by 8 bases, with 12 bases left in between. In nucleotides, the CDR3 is TGTGCCAGCAGCCAAGAACGGCGGGGAGGTACGCAGTATTTT. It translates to CASSQERRGGTQYF.